The 21 T cell receptor beta chains in this list originate from one sample, sequenced in a study of early T cells in non-severe SARS-CoV-2 infection (dated by TCRdb to the early 2020s). The receptor library was made with 5' RACE. Sequencing was performed on a NextSeq 500. TCRdb reprocessed the public reads (quality trimming at Q25 with fastp, clone calling with MiXCR) and kept in-frame beta chains. A single entry per CDR3 protein holds the most common genes and DNA from its merged rows. The sample table records some 64,000 distinct CDR3 sequences; less than 15% of these occur just once. In total, the top ten clones hold 8% to 10% of the sample. Input material: whole blood. The receptors were sampled from an adult who was a healthcare worker with PCR-confirmed SARS-CoV-2 infection or an uninfected control (not recorded which).

This clonotype was counted only a few times. The chain has TRBV7-8 and TRBJ2-7; tentatively, D is TRBD2 (6 bases). The V end was cut by 2 bases, the J end by 1 base, with 15 bases between. The CDR3 length is 16 residues. The germline CDR1 and CDR2 sequences are SGHVS and FQNEAQ. CDR3 sequence: CASSLTAGSSSYEQYF. The CDR3 DNA reads TGTGCCAGCAGCTTAACTGCCGGGAGTTCGTCCTACGAGCAGTACTTC. The complete variable domain, with remaining parts taken from reference TRBV7-8 and TRBJ2-7, reads GAGVSQSPRYKVAKRGQDVALRCDPISGHVSLFWYQQALGQGPEFLTYFQNEAQLDKSGLPSDRFFAERPEGSVSTLKIQRTQQEDSAVYLCASSLTAGSSSYEQYFGPGTRLTVT.

The V gene is TRBV7-9, the J gene TRBJ1-5; possibly TRBD1 for D (5 bases). V was cut by 1 base and J by 7 bases, with 8 bases left in between. The CDR3 covers 13 residues. Germline CDR1 reads SEHNR; CDR2 reads FQNEAQ (reference sequence). The CDR3: CASSLGGKQPQHF. In nucleotides, the CDR3 is TGTGCCAGCAGCTTAGGGGGGAAACAGCCCCAGCATTTT.

Ten or more counts support this clonotype. This chain joins TRBV7-9 and TRBJ2-2; D unclear. The CDR3 sequence is 12 residues long. V was trimmed by 1 base and J by 9 bases, leaving 6 bases between them. CDR1 SEHNR and CDR2 FQNEAQ come from the germline V gene (reference sequence). CDR3 protein: CASSLEQWELFF. DNA of the CDR3: TGTGCCAGCAGCTTAGAACAGTGGGAGCTGTTTTTT.

Ten or more counts support this clonotype. The chain links TRBV3-1 to TRBJ2-1; TRBD1 or TRBD2 may be the D gene (6 bases each). The CDR3 has 19 amino acids. Trimming took 0 bases from V and 7 from J, leaving 25 bases between them. The germline CDR1 and CDR2 sequences are LGHDT and YNNKEL (reference sequence). The CDR3 spells CASSQEGGPHIVSWNEQFF. The CDR3 nucleotides read TGTGCCAGCAGCCAAGAAGGGGGGCCCCACATCGTATCGTGGAATGAGCAGTTCTTC.

This chain uses TRBV6-2 or TRBV6-3 with TRBJ1-1; 7 bases match TRBD1. The CDR3 sequence is 15 residues long. V lost 6 bases to trimming and J lost 0 bases; unmatched junction nucleotides: 7. Germline CDR1 MNHEY, CDR2 SVGEGT. The CDR3 nucleotides are TGTGCCAGCAGCCGGGGACAGCCCATGAACACTGAAGCTTTCTTT. Its protein is CASSRGQPMNTEAFF.

In this sample, this clonotype turned up many times. The V and J genes are TRBV19 and TRBJ2-4; 8 bases agree with TRBD1. This CDR3 region has 16 residues. V shed 5 bases and J 3 bases; nucleotides not matched to a gene: 9. Germline CDR1 reads LNHDA; CDR2 reads SQIVND (reference sequence). CDR3 residues: CASSPRTGLGKNIQYF. For the CDR3, the DNA is TGTGCCAGTAGTCCACGGACAGGGCTGGGCAAAAACATTCAGTACTTC. The variable domain in full, completed from reference TRBV19 and TRBJ2-4, reads DGGITQSPKYLFRKEGQNVTLSCEQNLNHDAMYWYRQDPGQGLRLIYYSQIVNDFQKGDIAEGYSVSREKKESFPLTVTSAQKNPTAFYLCASSPRTGLGKNIQYFGAGTRLSVL.

The chain uses TRBV11-2 and TRBJ2-5; 7 bases fit TRBD1. The CDR3 loop spans 16 amino acids. Per germline, CDR1 SGHAT and CDR2 FQNNGV. The trim removed 6 bases at V and 6 bases at J, leaving 16 bases unmatched. Here the CDR3 reads CASSSIGTDPSKTQYF. CDR3 nucleotide sequence: TGTGCCAGCAGTTCTATCGGGACAGACCCGAGCAAGACCCAGTACTTC.

This clonotype was recorded many times. The rearrangement uses TRBV28 and TRBJ1-5; D is uncertain. Germline assignment: CDR1 MDHEN and CDR2 SYDVKM. With 1 base removed from V and 5 bases from J, the gap between germline ends came to 3 bases. This CDR3 is 12 amino acids long. DNA of the CDR3: TGTGCCAGCAGTTTATCAGATCAGCCCCAGCATTTT. Translation: CASSLSDQPQHF.

This chain's CDR3 is CASSIEFAGYTGELFF. The CDR3 nucleotides are TGTGCCAGTAGTATAGAGTTTGCAGGGTACACCGGGGAGCTGTTTTTT. The chain links TRBV19 to TRBJ2-2; D may be TRBD1 (5 bases). Germline V gene sequence: CDR1 LNHDA, CDR2 SQIVND (reference sequence). The CDR3 is 16 amino acids. V lost 0 bases to trimming and J lost 3 bases, with 11 bases between them.

The genes are TRBV12-5 and TRBJ2-7; a weak D match, TRBD1 (6 bases). CDR3 size: 17 residues. The germline V gene has CDR1 LGHNT and CDR2 FRNRAP. Deletions cut 5 bases from V and 2 bases from J, with 22 bases between. In DNA, the CDR3 is TGTGCTAGTGGTCCTCCACCAGGGCAGGGGATCCCCTACGAGCAGTACTTC. The encoded protein is CASGPPPGQGIPYEQYF.

The J gene is TRBJ1-5, the V gene TRBV6-2 or TRBV6-3, with D tentatively TRBD1 (5 bases). With 0 bases removed from V and 3 bases from J, the gap between germline ends came to 15 bases. From germline, CDR1 is MNHEY and CDR2 SVGEGT. The CDR3 has 17 amino acids. The CDR3 sequence is CASSYSLGHFLNQPQHF. CDR3 DNA: TGTGCCAGCAGTTACTCGTTGGGGCACTTCCTCAATCAGCCCCAGCATTTT.

This clonotype turned up a few times. This chain links TRBV6-1 with TRBJ2-3, with TRBD2 as a possible D gene (6 bases). CDR1 is MNHNS and CDR2 is SASEGT in the germline V gene. The CDR3 has 14 amino acids. Trimming removed 4 bases from V and 4 bases from J, with 12 bases in between. CDR3 sequence (DNA): TGTGCCAGCAGTGGGGCTGGAGGGGCAGATACGCAGTATTTT. Translation gives CASSGAGGADTQYF.

A few counts support this clonotype. The chain uses TRBV28 and TRBJ2-7; 10 nucleotides align to TRBD2. Germline loops: CDR1 MDHEN, CDR2 SYDVKM. V lost 10 bases, J lost 3 bases, and 3 bases stayed unmatched. This CDR3 has 12 residues. The CDR3 coding sequence is TGTGCCACTAGCGGGAGTAGCTACGAGCAGTACTTC. Translating it yields CATSGSSYEQYF. Full variable domain (outside the CDR3, taken from reference TRBV28 and TRBJ2-7): DVKVTQSSRYLVKRTGEKVFLECVQDMDHENMFWYRQDPGLGLRLIYFSYDVKMKEKGDIPEGYSVSREKKERFSLILESASTNQTSMYLCATSGSSYEQYFGPGTRLTVT.

The chain has TRBV6-5 and TRBJ2-1; the match to TRBD2 covers 9 bases. This CDR3 region has 16 residues. Germline lookup yields CDR1 MNHEY and CDR2 SVGAGI. V shed 0 bases, J shed 7 bases, and the junction held 7 bases outside the gene matches. CDR3: CASSYSNAGGPNEQFF. The CDR3 DNA follows: TGTGCCAGCAGTTACTCGAACGCGGGAGGGCCAAATGAGCAGTTCTTC.

This clonotype was counted a few times. The chain combines TRBV20-1 with TRBJ2-1; TRBD2 matches 8 bases. The CDR3 is made up of 14 amino acids. Germline V lookup: CDR1 DFQATT, CDR2 SNEGSKA (reference sequence). After removal of 1 base from V and 4 bases from J, the junction contained 3 bases not matched to a gene. The DNA of the CDR3 is TGCAGTGCTAGAGTAGCGGGAATTTACAATGAGCAGTTCTTC. Translated, it gives CSARVAGIYNEQFF.

V is TRBV12-3 or TRBV12-4 and J is TRBJ2-7; D tentatively reads TRBD1 or TRBD2 (5 bases each). The CDR3 runs 11 residues. V was pared by 8 bases and J by 2 bases, with 7 bases between. CDR3 coding DNA: TGTGCCAGCCGAGGGGCCTACGAGCAGTACTTC. The encoded protein is CASRGAYEQYF.

This clonotype was seen a handful of times. The genes are TRBV28 and TRBJ2-3; D possibly uses TRBD1 or TRBD2 (5 bases each). The V gene's germline CDR1 is MDHEN and CDR2 SYDVKM. The V end lost 7 bases, the J end lost 2 bases, and 13 bases lay between the germline ends. The CDR3 is 14 residues long. The CDR3 reads CASTMGTHTDTQYF. The DNA for the CDR3 is TGTGCCAGCACTATGGGGACCCACACAGATACGCAGTATTTT. The full variable domain, with the rest looked up from reference TRBV28 and TRBJ2-3, is DVKVTQSSRYLVKRTGEKVFLECVQDMDHENMFWYRQDPGLGLRLIYFSYDVKMKEKGDIPEGYSVSREKKERFSLILESASTNQTSMYLCASTMGTHTDTQYFGPGTRLTVL.

The chain links TRBV20-1 to TRBJ2-7, with 12 bases aligning to TRBD2. This CDR3 region has 14 residues. Trimming at V came to 1 base and at J to 4 bases, leaving 2 bases not matched to a gene. Germline values: CDR1 DFQATT, CDR2 SNEGSKA (reference sequence). The CDR3 protein is CSARGLAGVYEQYF. The CDR3 DNA reads as TGCAGTGCTAGAGGACTAGCGGGAGTATACGAGCAGTACTTC.

CDR3 in amino acids: CASSLPTGEQFF. CDR3 nucleotides: TGTGCCAGCAGCCTTCCCACAGGGGAGCAGTTCTTC. The chain links TRBV28 to TRBJ2-1; D is possibly TRBD1 (6 bases). Trimming pared 6 bases from V and 10 bases from J, leaving 13 bases between. CDR1 is MDHEN, CDR2 SYDVKM, per germline. The CDR3 spans 12 residues.

The chain couples TRBV20-1 to TRBJ1-5; TRBD1 aligns across 10 bases. From germline, CDR1 is DFQATT and CDR2 SNEGSKA (reference sequence). V lost 5 bases and J lost 6; bases outside the gene matches: 10. The CDR3 sequence is 15 residues long. The CDR3 loop reads CSARQGQGIPQPQHF. In nucleotides, the CDR3 is TGCAGTGCTCGACAGGGACAGGGGATCCCTCAGCCCCAGCATTTT.

This clonotype was found a few times. This chain joins TRBV5-1 and TRBJ2-3; D call uncertain. The CDR3 sequence is 12 residues long. The V end was cut by 6 bases, the J end by 4 bases, with 9 bases between. Germline values: CDR1 SGHRS, CDR2 YFSETQ. CDR3 in amino acids: CASNNWADTQYF. DNA of the CDR3: TGCGCCAGCAACAACTGGGCAGATACGCAGTATTTT.